Sequencing of this TCR beta chain was carried out in a study of T cell responses to AZD1222 COVID-19 vaccine. TCRdb keeps only in-frame clones here, not all; method: immunoSEQ multiplex PCR. The sample records about 140,000 clones, 80% to 95% being singletons. This CDR3 region has 16 residues. V lost 4 bases to trimming and J lost 7 bases; unmatched junction nucleotides: 11. Germline loops: CDR1 SGHNT, CDR2 YYREEE (reference sequence). The receptor's source is an adult who received the AZD1222 COVID-19 vaccine. The sample here was peripheral blood, taken 28 days after the second AZD1222 dose. The chain links TRBV5-4 to TRBJ1-6, with 7 positions matching TRBD1. The DNA for the CDR3 is TGTGCCAGCAGCCCGCGCCCGACAGGGACAAATTCACCCCTCCACTTT. This codes for CASSPRPTGTNSPLHF.